This T cell receptor (beta chain) was retrieved from a study of technical replicates of blood from several donors. The protocol was immunoSEQ multiplex PCR, while the TCRdb copy is restricted to in-frame clones and leaves out a portion. The sample holds approximately 15,000 clones; 84% are singletons and the top ten take approximately 10%. The sample taken for sequencing was PBMCs. The clonotype originates from a human donor in good health.

The chain's CDR3 is CASSQPRGSFYEQYF. The CDR3 bases are TGTGCCAGCAGCCAGCCCCGGGGGAGCTTCTACGAGCAGTACTTC. This rearrangement joins TRBV5-6 to TRBJ2-7; weak D call: TRBD2 (6 bases). The V gene's germline CDR1 is SGHDT and CDR2 YYEEEE. Trimming removed 4 bases at V and 3 bases at J, with 17 bases between. There are 15 residues in the CDR3. Together with reference TRBV5-6 and TRBJ2-7, the CDR3 gives the full variable domain: DAGVTQSPTHLIKTRGQQVTLRCSPKSGHDTVSWYQQALGQGPQFIFQYYEEEERQRGNFPDRFSGHQFPNYSSELNVNALLLGDSALYLCASSQPRGSFYEQYFGPGTRLTVT.